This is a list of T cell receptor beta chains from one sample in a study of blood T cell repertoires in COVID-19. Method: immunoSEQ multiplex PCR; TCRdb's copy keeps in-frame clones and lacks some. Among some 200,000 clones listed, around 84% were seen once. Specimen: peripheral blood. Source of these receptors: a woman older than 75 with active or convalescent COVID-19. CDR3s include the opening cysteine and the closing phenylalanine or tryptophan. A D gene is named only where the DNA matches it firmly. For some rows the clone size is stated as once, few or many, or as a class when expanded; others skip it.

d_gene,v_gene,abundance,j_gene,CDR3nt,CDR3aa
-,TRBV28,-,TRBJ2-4,TGTGCCAGCAGTTTAGGACAGCTAGCCAAAAACATTCAGTACTTC,CASSLGQLAKNIQYF
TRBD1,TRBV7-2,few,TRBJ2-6,TGTGCCAGCAGCTTAGTGGGACAGGGGTATGGGGCCAACGTCCTGACTTTC,CASSLVGQGYGANVLTF
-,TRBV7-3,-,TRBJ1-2,TGTGCCAGCAGCCCCTACCGGGGTGAGGTATATGGCTACACCTTC,CASSPYRGEVYGYTF
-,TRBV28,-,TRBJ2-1,TGTGCCTCCCGCTCTGGGGGGGCGGTGTTCCACAATGAGCAGTTCTTC,CASRSGGAVFHNEQFF
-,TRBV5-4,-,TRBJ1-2,TGTGCCAGCAGCTTCGACACTAACTATGGCTACACCTTC,CASSFDTNYGYTF
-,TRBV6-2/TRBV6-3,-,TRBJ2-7,TGTGCCAGCAGTTACTTGGGACACTATGATCTAAGGATGGTCGGCGAGCAGTACTTC,CASSYLGHYDLRMVGEQYF
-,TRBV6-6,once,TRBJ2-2,TGTGCCAGCAGCCGGGACTCCCCGACCGGGGAGCTGTTTTTT,CASSRDSPTGELFF
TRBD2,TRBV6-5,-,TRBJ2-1,TGTGCCAGCAGTTTCAGGACTAGCGGGCAAAAATTCTTC,CASSFRTSGQKFF
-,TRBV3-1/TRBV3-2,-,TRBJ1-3,TGTGCCAGCACCCAACGGGGAAGAGGATACACCATATATTTT,CASTQRGRGYTIYF
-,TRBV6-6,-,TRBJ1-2,TGTGCCAGCAGTTACTCGCGGGGTAACAACTATGGCTACACCTTC,CASSYSRGNNYGYTF
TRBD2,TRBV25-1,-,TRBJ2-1,TGTGCCAGCAGTGTTGCGGGGGGGCTGGGTGAGCAGTTCTTC,CASSVAGGLGEQFF
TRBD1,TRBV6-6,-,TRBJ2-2,TGTGCCACCTCACGACAGGGCAGAAGGGGCGGGGAGCTGTTTTTT,CATSRQGRRGGELFF
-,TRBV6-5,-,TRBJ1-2,TGTGCCAGCAGTTACTCGAAAGGGGCTGGGTATGGCTACACCTTC,CASSYSKGAGYGYTF
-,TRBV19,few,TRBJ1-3,TGTGCCAGTAGTACTGGACCAGGGATAGGAAACACCATATATTTT,CASSTGPGIGNTIYF
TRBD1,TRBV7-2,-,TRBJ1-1,TGTGCCAGCAGCTTAGTAGGGGGCGTTGGCACTGAAGCTTTCTTT,CASSLVGGVGTEAFF
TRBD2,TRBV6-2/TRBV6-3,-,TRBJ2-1,TGTGCCAGCAGCCAACTAGCGGGAGCGGGGAATGAGCAGTTCTTC,CASSQLAGAGNEQFF
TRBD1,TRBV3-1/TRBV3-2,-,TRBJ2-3,TGTGCCAGCAGCCAGTATAAACAGGGGGCCGCTTCTAGCACAGATACGCAGTATTTT,CASSQYKQGAASSTDTQYF
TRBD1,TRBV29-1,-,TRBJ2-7,TGCAGCGTTGAAGATCAACAGGGGGCCAACGAGCAGTACTTC,CSVEDQQGANEQYF
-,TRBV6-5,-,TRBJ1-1,TGTGCCAGCAGTTACTCGCGGGGTGGGAACACTGAAGCTTTCTTT,CASSYSRGGNTEAFF
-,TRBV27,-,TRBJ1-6,TGTGCCAGCAGAACAATAACAGGGTTTAATTCACCCCTCCACTTT,CASRTITGFNSPLHF
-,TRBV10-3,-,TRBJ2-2,TGTGCCATCGGCGGGGTTCCGGCCACCGGGGAGCTGTTTTTT,CAIGGVPATGELFF
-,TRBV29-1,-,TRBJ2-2,TGCAGCGTCTATAACACCGGGGAGCTGTTTTTT,CSVYNTGELFF
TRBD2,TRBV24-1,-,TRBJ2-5,TGTGCCACCAGTGTGAGGGCTAGCGGGGTGGAGACCCAGTACTTC,CATSVRASGVETQYF
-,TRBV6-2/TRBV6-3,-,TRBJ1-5,TGTGCCAGCAGCCTAACCGGGGGCAATCAGCCCCAGCATTTT,CASSLTGGNQPQHF
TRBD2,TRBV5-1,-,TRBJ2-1,TGCGCCAGCAGCCCCTGGGAGGGAGTCTATGAGCAGTTCTTC,CASSPWEGVYEQFF
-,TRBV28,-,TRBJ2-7,TGTGCGATAGGAGGCAGTTACAACGAGCAGTACTTC,CAIGGSYNEQYF
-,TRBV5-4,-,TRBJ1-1,TGTGCCAGCAGCGCGGGCGGAATGAACACTGAAGCTTTCTTT,CASSAGGMNTEAFF
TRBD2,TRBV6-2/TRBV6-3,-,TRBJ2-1,TGTGCCAGCAGTTACATTCTAGCGGGGGTTGTGGATGAGCAGTTCTTC,CASSYILAGVVDEQFF
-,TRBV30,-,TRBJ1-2,TGTGCCTGGAGTGTTGGGGGAGGGGGCTACACCTTC,CAWSVGGGGYTF
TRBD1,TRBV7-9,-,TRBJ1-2,TGTGCCAGCAGCTTAGGACAGGGCTATGGCTACACCTTC,CASSLGQGYGYTF
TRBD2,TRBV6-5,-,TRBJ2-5,TGTGCCAGCAGTTACTCGCTAGCGGGGAAAGAGACCCAGTACTTC,CASSYSLAGKETQYF
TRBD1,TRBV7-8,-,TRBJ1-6,TGTGCCAGCAGGCGGACCGGGACAGGGGTATCACCCCTCCACTTT,CASRRTGTGVSPLHF
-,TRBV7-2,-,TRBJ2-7,TGTGCCAGCGGAATTCCGGGAGAGAGGTACGAGCAGTACTTC,CASGIPGERYEQYF
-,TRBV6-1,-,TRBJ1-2,TGTGCCAGCAGTGAAGGGACAGACCTGTTCGGCTACACCTTC,CASSEGTDLFGYTF
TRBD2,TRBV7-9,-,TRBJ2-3,TGTGCCAGCTCGACTAGCGAGGATGCAGATACGCAGTATTTT,CASSTSEDADTQYF
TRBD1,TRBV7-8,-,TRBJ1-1,TGTGCCAGCAGCGCCCAACAGGGGGGTACGAACACTGAAGCTTTCTTT,CASSAQQGGTNTEAFF
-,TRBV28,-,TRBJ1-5,TGTGCCAGCAGTTTTTCACGGAGCACCTTAGGCGGCAATCAGCCCCAGCATTTT,CASSFSRSTLGGNQPQHF
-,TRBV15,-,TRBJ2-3,TGTGCCACCAGCAGCGCCGGGGTCAGCACAGATACGCAGTATTTT,CATSSAGVSTDTQYF
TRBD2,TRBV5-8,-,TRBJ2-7,TGTGCCAGCAGCTTCGGCCTAGCGGGGACAAGCTCCTACGAGCAGTACTTC,CASSFGLAGTSSYEQYF
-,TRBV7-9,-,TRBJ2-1,TGTGCCAGCAGCTTAATTGTGCGGAATGAGCAGTTCTTC,CASSLIVRNEQFF